Below are 20 T cell receptor beta chains sequenced from a single sample in a study of blood T cell repertoires in COVID-19. Sequenced by immunoSEQ multiplex PCR; TCRdb stores in-frame clones only, minus some. The sample includes around 280,000 clones, 70% to 90% of them seen just once. Sequenced sample: peripheral blood. All receptors come from a man between 65 and 80 years old with acute or convalescent COVID-19.

The chain has TRBV7-3 and TRBJ2-3; 9 bases line up with TRBD2. Germline lookup yields CDR1 SGHTA and CDR2 FQGTGA. The CDR3 runs 14 residues. The trim removed 2 bases at V and 7 bases at J, leaving 4 bases unmatched. This CDR3 is CASSLSSGENTQYF. The CDR3 nucleotides are TGTGCCAGCAGCTTATCTAGCGGGGAGAATACGCAGTATTTT.

J is TRBJ2-2 and V is TRBV5-1, with 12 positions matching TRBD2. The V segment lost 1 base and the J segment 5 bases; nucleotides outside the gene matches: 3. Germline V lookup: CDR1 SGHRS, CDR2 YFSETQ. The CDR3 is made up of 16 amino acids. CDR3 protein: CASSLNLAGGTGELFF. CDR3 DNA: TGCGCCAGCAGCTTGAACCTAGCGGGGGGGACCGGGGAGCTGTTTTTT.

CDR3 DNA: TGTGCCAGCAGTAGTCAGGGGGCTCACTATAATTCACCCCTCCACTTT. Its translation: CASSSQGAHYNSPLHF. The chain recombines TRBV2 with TRBJ1-6, with 8 bases that match TRBD1. Germline V lookup: CDR1 SNHLY, CDR2 FYNNEI. CDR3 length: 16 amino acids. Unmatched junction bases numbered 6, after V lost 5 bases and J lost 3 bases.

This clone was counted once. The chain recombines TRBV9 with TRBJ1-3; perhaps TRBD1 as D (6 bases). In germline, CDR1 is SGDLS, CDR2 YYNGEE. The V and J ends lost 2 bases and 3 bases respectively, with 12 bases between them. The CDR3 is made up of 15 amino acids. The CDR3 DNA reads TGTGCCAGCAGCGTTCCCCCGGACAGTGGAAACACCATATATTTT. Amino acid sequence: CASSVPPDSGNTIYF.

The CDR3 DNA reads TGTGCCAGTAGTATTGAACCTACTAACTATGGCTACACCTTC. As protein: CASSIEPTNYGYTF. V usage is TRBV19 and J usage is TRBJ1-2; D uncertain. Germline V lookup: CDR1 LNHDA, CDR2 SQIVND (reference sequence). The ends were cut back, 3 bases at V and 0 bases at J, with 8 bases in the middle. This CDR3 is built from 14 residues.

The V and J genes are TRBV5-1 and TRBJ2-7; the match to TRBD1 covers 10 bases. The CDR3 is made up of 14 amino acids. Trimming took 4 bases from V and 6 from J; bases not matched to a gene: 7. Germline V gene data show CDR1 as SGHRS and CDR2 as YFSETQ. The CDR3 reads CASSGTGVTAEQYF. CDR3 nucleotides: TGCGCCAGCAGCGGGACAGGGGTTACAGCCGAGCAGTACTTC.

The V call is TRBV6-2 or TRBV6-3, the J call TRBJ1-6, with D possibly being TRBD1 (6 bases). The CDR3 runs 15 residues. The germline V gene encodes CDR1 MNHEY and CDR2 SVGEGT. Trimming stripped 2 bases from V and 10 bases from J, with 15 bases between. CDR3 DNA: TGTGCCAGCAGTTACCGGACAGCCTTAGGATCACCCCTCCACTTT. It translates to CASSYRTALGSPLHF.

The V gene is TRBV19, the J gene TRBJ1-5, with 7 bases identical to TRBD1. With V trimmed by 5 bases and J by 6 bases, 13 bases remained unmatched. The CDR3 spans 16 residues. CDR1 and CDR2 from the germline V gene are LNHDA and SQIVND (reference sequence). The CDR3 DNA reads TGTGCCAGTAGTCCTCTTGGAGGGGGCAGGAGTCAGCCCCAGCATTTT. Amino acid sequence: CASSPLGGGRSQPQHF.

This chain joins TRBV15 and TRBJ2-5, with TRBD2 as a possible D gene (5 bases). This CDR3 is built from 16 residues. Germline CDR1 and CDR2: LNHNV and YYDKDF (reference sequence). V was shortened by 3 bases and J by 0 bases, with 14 bases between the two germline ends. The CDR3 loop is CATSSGNRRHQETQYF. The CDR3 bases are TGTGCCACCAGCAGCGGGAACCGACGGCACCAAGAGACCCAGTACTTC. Full variable domain (outside the CDR3, taken from reference TRBV15 and TRBJ2-5): DAMVIQNPRYQVTQFGKPVTLSCSQTLNHNVMYWYQQKSSQAPKLLFHYYDKDFNNEADTPDNFQSRRPNTSFCFLDIRSPGLGDTAMYLCATSSGNRRHQETQYFGPGTRLLVL.

J is TRBJ2-7 and V is TRBV5-4, with D possibly TRBD2 on 5 matching bases. The germline V gene encodes CDR1 SGHNT and CDR2 YYREEE (reference sequence). Trimming removed 7 bases from V and 0 bases from J, with 14 bases in between. The length of the CDR3 is 14 residues. The CDR3 loop is CASGRSPDSYEQYF. CDR3 DNA: TGTGCCAGCGGGAGAAGCCCCGACTCCTACGAGCAGTACTTC.

CDR3: CASSPRRTLEETQYF. In DNA form, the CDR3 reads TGTGCCAGCAGTCCCAGGCGGACTCTAGAGGAGACCCAGTACTTC. The chain links TRBV6-5 to TRBJ2-5; the D gene is possibly TRBD2 (5 bases). Germline CDR1 reads MNHEY; CDR2 reads SVGAGI. The ends were cut back, 5 bases at V and 5 bases at J, with 18 bases in the middle. The CDR3 contains 15 residues.

This clone came up a few times. The CDR3 region is CASSSLGLADNEQFF. The CDR3 DNA is TGTGCCAGCAGTTCTTTAGGACTAGCGGACAATGAGCAGTTCTTC. The V and J genes are TRBV6-2 or TRBV6-3 and TRBJ2-1; 10 bases align to TRBD2. V was pared by 4 bases and J by 5 bases, with 5 bases of the junction left unmatched. This CDR3 region has 15 residues. Germline-derived CDR1 and CDR2 are MNHEY and SVGEGT.

The chain couples TRBV6-5 to TRBJ1-5; 7 bases match TRBD1. This CDR3 spans 15 amino acids. Germline V gene lookup returns CDR1 MNHEY and CDR2 SVGAGI. J lost 5 bases, V lost 0 bases, and 4 bases had no gene match. The CDR3 coding sequence is TGTGCCAGCAGTTACTCAGGGACAGCGGATCAGCCCCAGCATTTT. Its translation is CASSYSGTADQPQHF.

The chain couples TRBV12-3 or TRBV12-4 to TRBJ2-3; possible D gene TRBD1, 6 bases. The CDR3 is made up of 13 amino acids. V was cut by 6 bases and J by 5 bases, with 12 bases left in between. DNA of the CDR3: TGTGCCAGCAGATACCAGGGGCGAGATACGCAGTATTTT. It encodes CASRYQGRDTQYF.

The chain employs TRBV7-2 and TRBJ2-1, with 14 positions matching TRBD2. The ends lost 1 base at V and 9 bases at J; junction bases unmatched: 5. The CDR3 loop spans 16 amino acids. The germline V gene encodes CDR1 SGHTA and CDR2 FQGNSA. CDR3: CASSLGGLAGVIEQFF. The DNA of the CDR3 is TGTGCCAGCAGCTTAGGGGGACTAGCGGGAGTAATTGAGCAGTTCTTC.

The J gene is TRBJ2-7, the V gene TRBV19; D perhaps matches TRBD1 (5 bases). Germline CDR1 is LNHDA and CDR2 is SQIVND (reference sequence). V shed 3 bases and J shed 6 bases, with 15 bases lying between them. This CDR3 is built from 14 residues. The CDR3 bases are TGTGCCAGTAGTATTGGGGCACAGGTCTCCGAGCAGTACTTC. Amino acid sequence: CASSIGAQVSEQYF. The whole variable domain, remainder taken from reference TRBV19 and TRBJ2-7, is DGGITQSPKYLFRKEGQNVTLSCEQNLNHDAMYWYRQDPGQGLRLIYYSQIVNDFQKGDIAEGYSVSREKKESFPLTVTSAQKNPTAFYLCASSIGAQVSEQYFGPGTRLTVT.

This clone was counted only a few times. V gene TRBV4-2 combines with J gene TRBJ2-2; a possible D gene is TRBD1 (6 bases). Trimming cost V 0 bases and J 8 bases, with 10 bases left between them. Germline V gene data show CDR1 as LGHNA and CDR2 as YNFKEQ. The CDR3 has 14 residues. Here the CDR3 reads CASSQDEGTGELFF. CDR3 bases: TGTGCCAGCAGCCAAGACGAGGGGACAGGGGAGCTGTTTTTT.

This clone turned up a few times. The chain combines TRBV5-5 with TRBJ1-1; possible D gene TRBD1, 6 bases. CDR3 length: 15 residues. Trimming pared 0 bases from V and 5 bases from J, leaving 14 bases between. Germline CDR1 and CDR2: SGHKS and YYEKEE (reference sequence). The CDR3 protein is CASSLGQGSGTEAFF. DNA for the CDR3: TGTGCCAGCAGCTTGGGGCAGGGGTCGGGTACTGAAGCTTTCTTT.

This clone has just a few counts. CDR3 protein: CASSESYPGGGRDTQYF. CDR3 sequence (DNA): TGCGCCAGCAGTGAGTCCTACCCGGGGGGCGGTAGAGATACGCAGTATTTT. The V gene is TRBV10-2, the J gene TRBJ2-3; TRBD2 might be the D (7 bases). Germline loops: CDR1 WSHSY, CDR2 SAAADI. Deletions cut 0 bases from V and 5 bases from J, with 18 bases between. The CDR3 runs 17 residues.

The genes are TRBV11-2 and TRBJ2-1; 12 nucleotides agree with TRBD2. CDR3 size: 16 residues. Per the germline V gene, CDR1 is SGHAT and CDR2 is FQNNGV. The V segment lost 3 bases and the J segment 5 bases; nucleotides outside the gene matches: 5. CDR3 sequence reads: CASSLTSGGFNNEQFF. CDR3 sequence (DNA): TGTGCCAGCAGCTTGACTAGCGGGGGCTTCAACAATGAGCAGTTCTTC.